This T cell receptor beta chain was sequenced in a study of metastatic and nonmetastatic thyroid tumors. Study-wide background: Comparative analysis of repertoires was undertaken across blood and tumor or nodule tissue obtained from malignant and benign thyroid patients.

This clone was counted at least ten times. This CDR3 is 18 amino acids long. Looked up from germline, CDR1 is LGHDT and CDR2 is YNNKEL (reference sequence). Between the trimmed V and J ends, which lost 4 bases and 2 bases, there was a span of 23 bases. Original processing notes: Researchers built a distant-metastasis classifier for papillary thyroid cancer that drew on CDR3 differences across clinicopathological groups. Via MiXCR, TCRdb re-called the PCR reads. V and J calls and clone size were set by TCRdb, not the authors. The sample includes 75,000 to 95,000 clones, over 9.5% of them seen just once. Thyroid surgery was preceded by no treatment in any patient.

V gene TRBV3-1 combines with J gene TRBJ1-1; D ambiguous. The sequence derives from a female donor with papillary thyroid cancer or a benign thyroid nodule (not recorded which). Some clones in this sample may be carry-over from other donors' samples. Sequenced material: blood. The CDR3 region has the DNA TGTGCCAGCAGCCCCCAGTATCTTGAGGGCGCCTCAAACACTGAAGCTTTCTTT. Amino acid sequence: CASSPQYLEGASNTEAFF.